The 17 T cell receptor beta chains below come from one sample, sequenced in a study of cytomegalovirus exposure and HLA in healthy donors. This PCR relied on a set of 60 Vbeta primers and 13 Jbeta primers. Sequencing was performed with immunoSEQ multiplex PCR; in TCRdb, only in-frame clones are kept and a portion is missing. The data contain 30,000 to 45,000 clones, 80% to 90% of them singletons. The sequenced sample consisted of PBMCs. These TCRs come from a woman in her forties in good health and CMV-seropositive.

The V gene is TRBV10-2, the J gene TRBJ1-1; no definite D call. The germline CDR1 and CDR2 sequences are WSHSY and SAAADI. The V end lost 2 bases, the J end lost 0 bases, and 10 bases lay between the germline ends. There are 15 residues in the CDR3. The CDR3 loop reads CASSEEEGLNTEAFF. The CDR3 coding sequence is TGCGCCAGCAGTGAGGAGGAGGGCCTGAACACTGAAGCTTTCTTT.

The genes are TRBV7-9 and TRBJ1-1; 7 nucleotides agree with TRBD1. The ends lost 4 bases at V and 4 bases at J; junction bases unmatched: 9. The CDR3 runs 15 residues. Germline V gene sequence: CDR1 SEHNR, CDR2 FQNEAQ (reference sequence). For the CDR3, the DNA is TGTGCCAGCAGCTCCAACAGGGGAGGTCGCACTGAAGCTTTCTTT. It specifies CASSSNRGGRTEAFF.

This chain connects TRBV7-9 to TRBJ2-3; 10 positions agree with TRBD2. Unmatched junction bases numbered 4, after V lost 2 bases and J lost 5 bases. CDR3 length equals 15 residues. Germline CDR1 reads SEHNR; CDR2 reads FQNEAQ (reference sequence). The CDR3 region is CASSLKAGGVDTQYF. The CDR3 bases are TGTGCCAGCAGCTTAAAAGCGGGGGGGGTAGATACGCAGTATTTT. Combining the CDR3 with reference TRBV7-9 and TRBJ2-3 gives the whole variable domain DTGVSQNPRHKITKRGQNVTFRCDPISEHNRLYWYRQTLGQGPEFLTYFQNEAQLEKSRLLSDRFSAERPKGSFSTLEIQRTEQGDSAMYLCASSLKAGGVDTQYFGPGTRLTVL.

The chain couples TRBV5-1 to TRBJ1-6; the D gene is possibly TRBD1 (5 bases). The germline CDR1 and CDR2 sequences are SGHRS and YFSETQ. This CDR3 has 17 amino acids. Trimming cost V 4 bases and J 0 bases, with 14 bases left between them. For the CDR3, the DNA is TGCGCCAGCAGCCCTGACAGCACCCTCTCCTATAATTCACCCCTCCACTTT. It codes for CASSPDSTLSYNSPLHF.

This chain links TRBV14 with TRBJ1-2; TRBD1 matches 8 bases. The CDR3 runs 13 residues. Germline V gene lookup returns CDR1 SGHDN and CDR2 FVKESK. V gave up 2 bases and J gave up 6 bases; unmatched junction bases: 2. This chain's CDR3 is CASSQQGADGYTF. As DNA, the CDR3 is TGTGCCAGCAGCCAACAGGGGGCTGATGGCTACACCTTC.

The gene calls are TRBV10-1 and TRBJ2-5; the D gene is possibly TRBD1 (6 bases). The V end was cut by 6 bases, the J end by 8 bases, with 10 bases between. This CDR3 is built from 11 residues. Germline V CDR1 and CDR2: WNHNN, SYGVQD (reference sequence). CDR3 sequence (DNA): TGCGCCAGCAGCGCCGGGACAACCCAGTACTTC. This sequence encodes CASSAGTTQYF.

The rearrangement links TRBV7-2 to TRBJ2-3; TRBD2 matches 10 bases. With V trimmed by 4 bases and J by 3 bases, 10 bases remained unmatched. The CDR3 length is 17 residues. CDR1 and CDR2 from the germline V gene are SGHTA and FQGNSA. CDR3 sequence (DNA): TGTGCCAGCAGCTCGAAGGGGTCTAGCGGGGGTACAGATACGCAGTATTTT. Protein sequence: CASSSKGSSGGTDTQYF.

This clone was recorded once. The chain uses TRBV2 and TRBJ2-3, with D uncertain. The CDR3 runs to 11 residues. CDR1 and CDR2 (germline): SNHLY, FYNNEI. Trimming removed 6 bases from V and 4 bases from J, with 5 bases in between. The CDR3 is CASRYADTQYF. The CDR3 region has the DNA TGTGCCAGCAGGTATGCAGATACGCAGTATTTT.

This chain links TRBV7-2 with TRBJ1-1; D might be TRBD1 (5 bases). CDR3 length: 14 amino acids. The germline gives CDR1 SGHTA, CDR2 FQGNSA. The ends were cut back, 5 bases at V and 0 bases at J, with 10 bases in the middle. Here the CDR3 DNA reads TGTGCCAGCAGCCCCCGACAGCTGAACACTGAAGCTTTCTTT. As protein: CASSPRQLNTEAFF.

The chain links TRBV6-6 to TRBJ1-3, with TRBD1 identical over 9 bases. V dropped 4 bases and J dropped 10; count of bases not matched to a gene: 8. Looked up from germline, CDR1 is MNHNY and CDR2 is SVGAGI (reference sequence). CDR3 length: 14 amino acids. CDR3 nucleotide sequence: TGTGCCAGCAGTTCTACCGGGACAGGGTTGACCATATATTTT. Its protein product is CASSSTGTGLTIYF.

The chain recombines TRBV5-4 with TRBJ2-3, with D possibly TRBD1 on 5 matching bases. Germline assignment: CDR1 SGHNT and CDR2 YYREEE (reference sequence). Trimming took 0 bases from V and 2 from J, leaving 10 bases between them. CDR3 size: 15 residues. The CDR3 DNA reads TGTGCCAGCAGCTTGGCCCCAGGGCCCACAGATACGCAGTATTTT. This sequence encodes CASSLAPGPTDTQYF.

CDR3 DNA: TGCGCCAGCAGCCAGATCCCAGGATTGACTAATGAAAAACTGTTTTTT. Its protein is CASSQIPGLTNEKLFF. The rearrangement links TRBV4-1 to TRBJ1-4; D is undetermined. Trimming shortened V by 3 bases and J by 2 bases, and 13 bases separated the two germline ends. The germline V gene has CDR1 MGHRA and CDR2 YSYEKL. There are 16 residues in the CDR3.

This chain connects TRBV19 to TRBJ1-2, with 9 bases fitting TRBD1. CDR1 LNHDA and CDR2 SQIVND come from the germline V gene (reference sequence). This CDR3 has 14 amino acids. Trimming removed 5 bases from V and 8 bases from J; junction bases left unmatched: 9. CDR3 bases: TGTGCCAGTAGTGGCGGACAGGGGAGATGGGGCTACACCTTC. This translates into CASSGGQGRWGYTF.

This clone came up a few times. This chain links TRBV7-9 with TRBJ1-1; D gene uncertain. This CDR3 is 12 amino acids long. Trimming stripped 8 bases from V and 0 bases from J, with 7 bases between. CDR1 is SEHNR, CDR2 FQNEAQ, per germline (reference sequence). In DNA form, the CDR3 reads TGTGCCAGCGCCCAGTTGAACACTGAAGCTTTCTTT. Residues: CASAQLNTEAFF.

The chain combines TRBV10-3 with TRBJ2-1; D remains unclear. Per the germline V gene, CDR1 is ENHRY and CDR2 is SYGVKD. Trimming stripped 3 bases from V and 6 bases from J, with 3 bases between. The CDR3 runs 11 residues. The CDR3 DNA is TGTGCCATCAGTGAAGCCAATGAGCAGTTCTTC. This codes for CAISEANEQFF.

The CDR3 DNA is TGTGCCAGTAGCCCCCGGACAGGGTATAGCAATCAGCCCCAGCATTTT. Translating it yields CASSPRTGYSNQPQHF. The V call is TRBV19, the J call TRBJ1-5, with TRBD1 matching 8 bases. The CDR3 runs 16 residues. Germline assignment: CDR1 LNHDA and CDR2 SQIVND (reference sequence). With V trimmed by 6 bases and J by 0 bases, 7 bases remained unmatched. Combining the CDR3 with reference TRBV19 and TRBJ1-5 gives the whole variable domain DGGITQSPKYLFRKEGQNVTLSCEQNLNHDAMYWYRQDPGQGLRLIYYSQIVNDFQKGDIAEGYSVSREKKESFPLTVTSAQKNPTAFYLCASSPRTGYSNQPQHFGDGTRLSIL.

The chain has TRBV9 and TRBJ2-7; 9 bases line up with TRBD1. The CDR3 is made up of 15 amino acids. The germline CDR1 and CDR2 sequences are SGDLS and YYNGEE. With 3 bases clipped from V and 0 bases from J, the junction kept 4 bases outside the gene matches. The CDR3 spells CASSAHRGPSYEQYF. The CDR3 DNA is TGTGCCAGCAGCGCTCACAGGGGGCCCTCCTACGAGCAGTACTTC.